Shown below are 10 T cell receptor beta chains from a single sample sequenced in a study of cytomegalovirus exposure and HLA in healthy donors. Sequenced by immunoSEQ multiplex PCR; TCRdb stores in-frame clones only, minus some. In the table there are a few hundred thousand clones, 80% to 90% of which are singletons. Input material: PBMCs. The receptors derive from a woman younger than 30 in good health and CMV-seronegative.

This rearrangement joins TRBV27 to TRBJ2-5; D is perhaps TRBD1 (6 bases). The germline CDR1 and CDR2 sequences are MNHEY and SMNVEV (reference sequence). This CDR3 contains 14 residues. V dropped 6 bases and J dropped 4 bases, with 15 bases sitting between them. The CDR3 sequence is CASSFTSRGETQYF. The CDR3 region has the DNA TGTGCCAGCAGCTTCACCAGCAGGGGAGAGACCCAGTACTTC.

The chain is built from TRBV27 and TRBJ2-7; 10 bases are shared with TRBD1. The ends lost 4 bases at V and 2 bases at J; junction bases unmatched: 5. Germline-derived CDR1 and CDR2 are MNHEY and SMNVEV (reference sequence). This CDR3 has 15 amino acids. The CDR3 DNA is TGTGCCAGCAGTTCACGACAGGGGGCTACCTACGAGCAGTACTTC. Amino acids: CASSSRQGATYEQYF.

V and J are TRBV13 and TRBJ2-3, with D perhaps TRBD2 (5 bases). The CDR3 sequence is 12 residues long. Trimming took off 3 bases at V and 6 bases at J, with 7 bases between the two ends. Germline V gene data show CDR1 as PRHDT and CDR2 as FYEKMQ (reference sequence). The CDR3 is CASSFPGDTQYF. The CDR3 coding sequence is TGTGCCAGCAGCTTTCCGGGGGATACGCAGTATTTT. Full variable domain (missing parts from reference TRBV13 and TRBJ2-3): AAGVIQSPRHLIKEKRETATLKCYPIPRHDTVYWYQQGPGQDPQFLISFYEKMQSDKGSIPDRFSAQQFSDYHSELNMSSLELGDSALYFCASSFPGDTQYFGPGTRLTVL.

The table lists this clone with a few counts. The identical CDR3 is also encoded by other nucleotide sequences in the sample. The chain combines TRBV5-1 with TRBJ2-2; TRBD2 is a possible D gene (6 bases). The germline gives CDR1 SGHRS, CDR2 YFSETQ. Between the trimmed V and J ends, which lost 2 bases and 3 bases, there was a span of 11 bases. CDR3 length: 15 amino acids. The CDR3 protein is CASSFGGVDTGELFF. Written as DNA, the CDR3 is TGCGCCAGCAGCTTCGGGGGAGTTGACACCGGGGAGCTGTTTTTT.

This rearrangement joins TRBV5-6 to TRBJ2-5; no clear D. CDR1 and CDR2 from the germline V gene are SGHDT and YYEEEE. The CDR3 extends over 13 amino acids. V dropped 4 bases and J dropped 5 bases, with 12 bases sitting between them. CDR3 nucleotides: TGTGCCAGCAGCCTCCGAGCTCTGGAGACCCAGTACTTC. This codes for CASSLRALETQYF.

The chain couples TRBV5-6 to TRBJ2-1; 10 bases align to TRBD2. J lost 0 bases, V lost 5 bases, and 8 bases had no gene match. This CDR3 comprises 17 residues. The germline V gene encodes CDR1 SGHDT and CDR2 YYEEEE. CDR3: CASSSGTSDSSYNEQFF. The CDR3 nucleotides are TGTGCCAGCAGTTCCGGGACTAGCGACAGCTCCTACAATGAGCAGTTCTTC.

The chain couples TRBV27 to TRBJ2-3; 7 bases agree with TRBD2. The CDR3 covers 15 residues. Trimming at V came to 1 base and at J to 4 bases, leaving 5 bases not matched to a gene. Looked up from germline, CDR1 is MNHEY and CDR2 is SMNVEV (reference sequence). The CDR3 protein is CASSLYSSGADTQYF. The CDR3 nucleotides read TGTGCCAGCAGTTTATACTCCAGCGGGGCAGATACGCAGTATTTT.

To note about this clone: Other DNA sequences in this sample translate to the same CDR3. This chain links TRBV30 with TRBJ2-7; 7 nucleotides align to TRBD2. J lost 3 bases, V lost 0 bases, and 2 bases had no gene match. This CDR3 spans 13 amino acids. Germline CDR1 reads GTSNPN; CDR2 reads SVGIG (reference sequence). CDR3 bases: TGTGCCTGGAGTGTAGGCGGGGGCTACGAGCAGTACTTC. Amino acids: CAWSVGGGYEQYF.

J is TRBJ2-2 and V is TRBV5-1; maybe TRBD1 (6 bases). In germline, CDR1 is SGHRS, CDR2 YFSETQ. The CDR3 has 15 residues. V lost 4 bases and J 2 bases, leaving 12 bases between the germline ends. CDR3 region: CASSPTGINTGELFF. As DNA, the CDR3 is TGCGCCAGCAGCCCCACAGGGATCAACACCGGGGAGCTGTTTTTT.

This rearrangement joins TRBV5-6 to TRBJ2-1; maybe TRBD1 (5 bases). This CDR3 is 16 amino acids long. The V end was cut by 0 bases, the J end by 9 bases, with 19 bases between. Germline V gives CDR1 SGHDT, CDR2 YYEEEE. Written as DNA, the CDR3 is TGTGCCAGCAGCTTGGTGGGTCAGGGAACCCAGGGTGAGCAGTTCTTC. It translates to CASSLVGQGTQGEQFF.